These 14 T cell receptor beta chains were all obtained from the same sample, sequenced in a study of blood T cell repertoires in COVID-19. The method was immunoSEQ multiplex PCR; TCRdb's version includes in-frame clones alone and lacks a portion of them. The repertoire consists of roughly 200,000 clones, with approximately 80% occurring once and the leading ten covering approximately 10%. The material sequenced was peripheral blood. The receptors were gathered from an elderly woman with COVID-19, enrolled during active disease.

This rearrangement joins TRBV4-2 to TRBJ2-3, with D maybe TRBD2 (6 bases). In germline, CDR1 is LGHNA, CDR2 YNFKEQ. V lost 4 bases and J lost 2, with 16 bases in between. This CDR3 is built from 16 residues. The DNA of the CDR3 is TGTGCCAGCAGCCTCCTGTCGGGACTCACCACAGATACGCAGTATTTT. Protein product: CASSLLSGLTTDTQYF.

CDR3 region: CASSSQLDSYEQYF. CDR3 coding DNA: TGTGCCAGCAGCTCCCAACTCGACAGCTACGAGCAGTACTTC. V and J are TRBV7-9 and TRBJ2-7, with a tentative D call TRBD1 (5 bases). Germline assignment: CDR1 SEHNR and CDR2 FQNEAQ (reference sequence). CDR3 length: 14 amino acids. The V and J ends lost 4 bases and 3 bases respectively, with 13 bases between them.

The rearrangement uses TRBV5-5 and TRBJ2-5; weak D call: TRBD2 (6 bases). The CDR3 spans 15 residues. V gave up 4 bases and J gave up 4 bases, with 17 bases separating them. The germline gives CDR1 SGHKS, CDR2 YYEKEE (reference sequence). CDR3 in amino acids: CASSAGLAPGETQYF. The CDR3 nucleotides read TGTGCCAGCAGCGCCGGGCTAGCGCCAGGAGAGACCCAGTACTTC.

The V call is TRBV7-9, the J call TRBJ2-7, with TRBD2 matching 8 bases. Germline V gene data show CDR1 as SEHNR and CDR2 as FQNEAQ (reference sequence). Germline trimming cut 3 bases from V and 5 bases from J; bases unmatched to any gene: 9. The CDR3 length is 15 residues. CDR3 in DNA: TGTGCCAGCAGCTTGGGAGCGGGGGCCAGGGACGAGCAGTACTTC. It translates to CASSLGAGARDEQYF.

The chain recombines TRBV10-3 with TRBJ2-3; TRBD1 matches 8 bases. The CDR3 runs to 14 residues. Losses at the gene ends were 9 bases for V and 6 bases for J; bases not matched to a gene: 11. The germline gives CDR1 ENHRY, CDR2 SYGVKD. CDR3 residues: CAITRGLDGDTQYF. CDR3 nucleotide sequence: TGTGCCATAACCAGGGGGCTGGACGGGGATACGCAGTATTTT.

This clone was picked up many times. V and J are TRBV30 and TRBJ1-6; D is unresolved. V lost 4 bases and J 9 bases, leaving 13 bases between the germline ends. This CDR3 has 13 amino acids. The germline V gene encodes CDR1 GTSNPN and CDR2 SVGIG (reference sequence). The CDR3 bases are TGTGCCTGGACGCGGGGTCAGGCTTCACCCCTCCACTTT. It yields the protein CAWTRGQASPLHF. The full variable domain, rest sourced from reference TRBV30 and TRBJ1-6, is SQTIHQWPATLVQPVGSPLSLECTVEGTSNPNLYWYRQAAGRGLQLLFYSVGIGQISSEVPQNLSASRPQDRQFILSSKKLLLSDSGFYLCAWTRGQASPLHFGNGTRLTVT.

The table lists this clone with a count of one. The chain has TRBV6-2 or TRBV6-3 and TRBJ2-7, with TRBD1 matching over 9 bases. Per germline, CDR1 MNHEY and CDR2 SVGEGT. The CDR3 spans 13 residues. Trimming at V came to 2 bases and at J to 12 bases, leaving 8 bases not matched to a gene. The CDR3 loop reads CASSYTGGRGPYF. DNA of the CDR3: TGTGCCAGCAGTTACACAGGGGGCCGGGGTCCGTACTTC.

The chain employs TRBV5-1 and TRBJ2-7; D is perhaps TRBD1 (6 bases). CDR1 and CDR2 (germline): SGHRS, YFSETQ. Trimming stripped 2 bases from V and 5 bases from J, with 14 bases between. The length of the CDR3 is 14 residues. The CDR3 DNA reads TGCGCCAGCAGCTTTTTTAACAGGGACCACGAGCAGTACTTC. Its translation is CASSFFNRDHEQYF.

The chain couples TRBV19 to TRBJ1-2; the D is unclear. The CDR3 has 12 residues. The germline V and J ends were trimmed by 5 bases and 3 bases, with 7 bases remaining between them. Germline loops: CDR1 LNHDA, CDR2 SQIVND (reference sequence). For the CDR3, the DNA is TGTGCCAGTAGTCCCGACTACTATGGCTACACCTTC. This translates into CASSPDYYGYTF.

The chain carries TRBV29-1 and TRBJ1-3; TRBD1 might be the D (6 bases). V gave up 3 bases and J gave up 2 bases, with 8 bases separating them. The CDR3 runs to 13 residues. Germline V CDR1 and CDR2: SQVTM, ANQGSEA. The CDR3 is CSVEWGPGNTIYF. The CDR3, as DNA: TGCAGCGTTGAGTGGGGGCCTGGAAACACCATATATTTT. Combining the CDR3 with reference TRBV29-1 and TRBJ1-3 gives the whole variable domain SAVISQKPSRDICQRGTSLTIQCQVDSQVTMMFWYRQQPGQSLTLIATANQGSEATYESGFVIDKFPISRPNLTFSTLTVSNMSPEDSSIYLCSVEWGPGNTIYFGEGSWLTVV.

The gene calls are TRBV3-1 (or the pseudogene TRBV3-2) and TRBJ1-3; TRBD1 matches 7 bases. The germline CDR1 and CDR2 sequences are LGHDT and YNNKEL (reference sequence). The ends lost 5 bases at V and 0 bases at J; junction bases unmatched: 4. The CDR3 consists of 15 residues. As DNA, the CDR3 is TGTGCCAGCAGCGTCGGGGACAGCTCTGGAAACACCATATATTTT. It yields the protein CASSVGDSSGNTIYF.

The CDR3: CASLPGGSGANVLTF. The CDR3 DNA reads TGTGCCAGTTTGCCAGGGGGCTCTGGGGCCAACGTCCTGACTTTC. V usage is TRBV19 and J usage is TRBJ2-6; 7 bases agree with TRBD1. The germline CDR1 and CDR2 sequences are LNHDA and SQIVND (reference sequence). The length of the CDR3 is 15 residues. Unmatched junction bases numbered 4, after V lost 8 bases and J lost 0 bases. Full variable domain (missing parts from reference TRBV19 and TRBJ2-6): DGGITQSPKYLFRKEGQNVTLSCEQNLNHDAMYWYRQDPGQGLRLIYYSQIVNDFQKGDIAEGYSVSREKKESFPLTVTSAQKNPTAFYLCASLPGGSGANVLTFGAGSRLTVL.

This chain links TRBV3-1 (or the pseudogene TRBV3-2) with TRBJ1-2, with D possibly TRBD1 on 5 matching bases. V gave up 4 bases and J gave up 0 bases, with 18 bases separating them. There are 17 residues in the CDR3. Germline V gene lookup returns CDR1 LGHDT and CDR2 YNNKEL (reference sequence). Here the CDR3 DNA reads TGTGCCAGCAGCCTAGACCTTGACAGCCTTACTAACTATGGCTACACCTTC. Its protein is CASSLDLDSLTNYGYTF.

The chain carries TRBV2 and TRBJ1-3, with D unclear. Trimming took off 6 bases at V and 0 bases at J, with 15 bases between the two ends. There are 16 residues in the CDR3. Germline V gives CDR1 SNHLY, CDR2 FYNNEI. DNA of the CDR3: TGTGCCAGCAGGACCCGACCGGGATACTCTGGAAACACCATATATTTT. It translates to CASRTRPGYSGNTIYF.